This T cell receptor (beta chain) was identified during a study of T cell changes during pregnancy in multiple sclerosis. The CDR3 length is 13 residues. After removal of 4 bases from V and 11 bases from J, the junction contained 6 bases not matched to a gene. CDR1 and CDR2 from the germline V gene are GTSNPN and SVGIG (reference sequence). Here immunoSEQ multiplex PCR was the method, and the copy in TCRdb shows in-frame clones only, minus some. The sample has about 110,000 clones, about 90% seen once. This chain connects TRBV30 to TRBJ2-2; 11 nucleotides agree with TRBD2. Source: peripheral blood, taken before pregnancy. This receptor was obtained from a female donor with multiple sclerosis, enrolled in a pregnancy study. The CDR3 region has the DNA TGTGCCTGGAAACTAGCGGGGGCCCGAGAGCTGTTTTTT. Protein: CAWKLAGARELFF.